The TCR beta chain under discussion was sequenced for a study of graft-versus-host responses after intestinal transplantation. Study-wide background: Recipients obtained multivisceral, liver-intestinal, or isolated intestinal transplants. After anti-thymocyte globulin induction, recipients took tacrolimus and steroids for 3 to 4 years. Study-wide results and caveats: The study found high graft-versus-host to host-versus-graft clonal ratios in allografts of patients with graft-donor T cell macrochimerism. The marrow of recipients harbored GvH clones, and ileum or blood showed some of them first.

Produced via immunoSEQ multiplex PCR; TCRdb's table is partial and in-frame only. The data contain 45,000 to 65,000 clones, 94% of them singletons. As for this clone: Its specificity is unknown.

CDR3 length equals 15 residues. V was clipped by 4 bases and J by 7 bases; unmatched bases: 9. Germline loops: CDR1 MNHNS, CDR2 SASEGT. The chain recombines TRBV6-1 with TRBJ1-2; 10 bases line up with TRBD1. This sequence originates from a human donor who was the organ donor for an intestinal transplant. This specimen consisted of unstimulated CD4+ T cells sorted from spleen or lymph node cells, obtained before transplant. CDR3 loop: CASSAYRDRGRGYTF. The CDR3 nucleotides read TGTGCCAGCAGTGCCTACCGGGACAGGGGTCGTGGCTACACCTTC.